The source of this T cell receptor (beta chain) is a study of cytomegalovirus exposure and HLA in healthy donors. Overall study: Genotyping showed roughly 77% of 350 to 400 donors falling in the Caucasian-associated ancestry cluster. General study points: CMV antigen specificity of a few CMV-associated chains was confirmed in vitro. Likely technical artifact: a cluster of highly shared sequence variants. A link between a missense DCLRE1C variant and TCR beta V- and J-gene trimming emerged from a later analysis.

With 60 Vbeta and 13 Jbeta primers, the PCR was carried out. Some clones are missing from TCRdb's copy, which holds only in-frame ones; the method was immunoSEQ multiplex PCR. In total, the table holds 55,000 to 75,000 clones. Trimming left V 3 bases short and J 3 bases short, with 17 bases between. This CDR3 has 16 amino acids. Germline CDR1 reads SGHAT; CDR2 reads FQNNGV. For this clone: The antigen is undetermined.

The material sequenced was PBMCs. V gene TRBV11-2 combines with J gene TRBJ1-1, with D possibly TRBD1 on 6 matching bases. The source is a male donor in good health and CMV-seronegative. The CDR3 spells CASSLWQGSSDTEAFF. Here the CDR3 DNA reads TGTGCCAGCAGCTTGTGGCAGGGGAGTTCGGACACTGAAGCTTTCTTT. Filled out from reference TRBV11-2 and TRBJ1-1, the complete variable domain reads EAGVAQSPRYKIIEKRQSVAFWCNPISGHATLYWYQQILGQGPKLLIQFQNNGVVDDSQLPKDRFSAERLKGVDSTLKIQPAKLEDSAVYLCASSLWQGSSDTEAFFGQGTRLTVV.